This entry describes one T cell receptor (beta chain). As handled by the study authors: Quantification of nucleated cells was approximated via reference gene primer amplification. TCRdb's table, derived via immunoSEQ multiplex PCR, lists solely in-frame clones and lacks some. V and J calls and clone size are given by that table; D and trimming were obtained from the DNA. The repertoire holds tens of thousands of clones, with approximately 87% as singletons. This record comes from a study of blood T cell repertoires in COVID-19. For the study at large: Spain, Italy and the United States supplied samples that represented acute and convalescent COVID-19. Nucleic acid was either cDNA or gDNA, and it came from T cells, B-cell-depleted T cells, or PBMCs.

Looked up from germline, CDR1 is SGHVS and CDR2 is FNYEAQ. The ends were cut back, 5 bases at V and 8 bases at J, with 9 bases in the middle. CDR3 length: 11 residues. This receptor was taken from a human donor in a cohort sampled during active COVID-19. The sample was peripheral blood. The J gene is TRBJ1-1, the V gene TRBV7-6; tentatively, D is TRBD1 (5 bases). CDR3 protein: CASSPGGEAFF. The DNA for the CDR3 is TGTGCCAGCAGCCCGGGGGGAGAAGCTTTCTTT.